These 2 T cell receptor beta chains were sequenced from one sample in a study of cytomegalovirus exposure and HLA in healthy donors. Here immunoSEQ multiplex PCR was the method, and the copy in TCRdb shows in-frame clones only, minus some. The table lists 95,000 to 150,000 clones, roughly 87% of them singletons, with around 1.2% in the top ten. Source material: PBMCs. These receptors all come from a woman between 18 and 30 years old in good health and CMV-seronegative.

This rearrangement joins TRBV28 to TRBJ2-7; weak D call: TRBD1 (5 bases). V dropped 5 bases and J dropped 0 bases, with 14 bases sitting between them. This CDR3 spans 15 amino acids. The germline gives CDR1 MDHEN, CDR2 SYDVKM. This CDR3 reads CASSPAGSSSYEQYF. Here the CDR3 DNA reads TGTGCCAGCAGTCCCGCAGGGTCAAGCTCCTACGAGCAGTACTTC. Looking up the rest from reference TRBV28 and TRBJ2-7 gives the full variable domain: DVKVTQSSRYLVKRTGEKVFLECVQDMDHENMFWYRQDPGLGLRLIYFSYDVKMKEKGDIPEGYSVSREKKERFSLILESASTNQTSMYLCASSPAGSSSYEQYFGPGTRLTVT.

This clone has just a few counts. This rearrangement joins TRBV5-1 to TRBJ1-2; 7 bases line up with TRBD1. This CDR3 has 12 residues. V was clipped by 9 bases and J by 8 bases; unmatched bases: 10. CDR1 is SGHRS and CDR2 is YFSETQ in the germline V gene. The CDR3 is CATSDRAGGYTF. CDR3 nucleotides: TGCGCCACTTCTGACAGGGCTGGCGGCTACACCTTC.